This T cell receptor beta chain came from a study of vaccination and CD4 T cells after COVID-19. Specified treatment: 10-day PBMC culture with coronavirus spike peptide pools or control peptides (ViraFEST assay). Cultured CD4+ T-cell DNA underwent Oncomine TCR Beta short-read sequencing. TCRdb re-called the PCR reads with MiXCR, one entry per CDR3 protein. The sample consists of about 13,000 distinct CDR3 sequences, 27% of them appearing once. The sample holds a few counts of this clonotype. The target antigen is unknown. General study results and limits: Researchers report that a median about 86% of reactive clones in convalescent patients surfaced only post-vaccination.

Material: CD4+ T cells from blood, cultured in vitro, obtained before SARS-CoV-2 vaccination. The receptor was isolated from a human donor who received a COVID-19 vaccine.

This CDR3 reads CASSLGLSGGGAYEQFF. CDR3 nucleotide sequence: TGTGCCAGCAGCTTAGGACTGTCGGGCGGGGGGGCGTATGAGCAGTTCTTC. This chain connects TRBV7-9 to TRBJ2-1; 9 bases match TRBD2. CDR3 length equals 17 residues. Germline V gene lookup returns CDR1 SEHNR and CDR2 FQNEAQ (reference sequence). J lost 8 bases, V lost 1 base, and 12 bases had no gene match.